Listed below are T cell receptor beta chains from one sample, sequenced in a study of cytomegalovirus exposure and HLA in healthy donors. The repertoire was sequenced with immunoSEQ multiplex PCR; TCRdb's copy has only in-frame clones and lacks some. The sample holds around 110,000 clones. The sequencing input was PBMCs. The receptors originated from a man younger than 40 in good health and CMV-seronegative. The CDR3 runs from the conserved cysteine through the conserved F or W.

v_gene: TRBV6-1; j_gene: TRBJ1-5; CDR3aa: CASSQYSNQPQHF
v_gene: TRBV27; j_gene: TRBJ2-2; CDR3aa: CASRDYQTGELFF
v_gene: TRBV12-5; j_gene: TRBJ1-6; CDR3aa: CASGYSGAYNSPLHF
v_gene: TRBV12-5; j_gene: TRBJ2-2; CDR3aa: CASGLGLAGNTGELFF
v_gene: TRBV7-2; j_gene: TRBJ1-5; CDR3aa: CASSFNRGRDHNQPQHF
v_gene: TRBV19; j_gene: TRBJ1-3; CDR3aa: CASSIGGQHFSGNTIYF
v_gene: TRBV5-6; j_gene: TRBJ2-4; CDR3aa: CASSKGTGGNIQYF
v_gene: TRBV7-9; j_gene: TRBJ2-1; CDR3aa: CASSLGWTGTGGYNEQFF
v_gene: TRBV7-9; j_gene: TRBJ1-1; CDR3aa: CASTQQALNTEAFF
v_gene: TRBV11-3; j_gene: TRBJ2-5; CDR3aa: CASSLTSGGAGETQYF
v_gene: TRBV13; j_gene: TRBJ2-1; CDR3aa: CASSPTRVRNEQFF
v_gene: TRBV4-1; j_gene: TRBJ2-7; CDR3aa: CASSQVSVESRYEQYF
v_gene: TRBV5-6; j_gene: TRBJ1-5; CDR3aa: CASSHTGYSNQPQHF
v_gene: TRBV18; j_gene: TRBJ1-4; CDR3aa: CASSPTGQGEKLFF
v_gene: TRBV6-5; j_gene: TRBJ1-1; CDR3aa: CASSSEQGANTEAFF
v_gene: TRBV6-4; j_gene: TRBJ1-2; CDR3aa: CASSDNRGGYTF
v_gene: TRBV5-1; j_gene: TRBJ1-2; CDR3aa: CASSLDGQGNYGYTF
v_gene: TRBV2; j_gene: TRBJ1-4; CDR3aa: CASSRGRREKLFF
v_gene: TRBV18; j_gene: TRBJ1-2; CDR3aa: CASSLNDRAYGYTF
v_gene: TRBV15; j_gene: TRBJ2-1; CDR3aa: CATSTGLAYNEQFF
v_gene: TRBV5-6; j_gene: TRBJ2-7; CDR3aa: CASSRGPAGGYEQYF
v_gene: TRBV6-1; j_gene: TRBJ1-1; CDR3aa: CASSERDRLNTEAFF
v_gene: TRBV4-2; j_gene: TRBJ1-1; CDR3aa: CASSNRDRDTEAFF
v_gene: TRBV5-4; j_gene: TRBJ2-7; CDR3aa: CASSLETAYEQYF
v_gene: TRBV19; j_gene: TRBJ1-6; CDR3aa: CASSTGQRNSPLHF
v_gene: TRBV13; j_gene: TRBJ2-3; CDR3aa: CASSWGLGQTTDTQYF
v_gene: TRBV7-2; j_gene: TRBJ2-7; CDR3aa: CASRPRASRSGAAYEQYF
v_gene: TRBV7-9; j_gene: TRBJ1-3; CDR3aa: CASTAGVTGIGNTIYF
v_gene: TRBV5-5; j_gene: TRBJ1-6; CDR3aa: CASSLRNSPLHF
v_gene: TRBV5-1; j_gene: TRBJ2-7; CDR3aa: CASSLAGGGIYEQYF
v_gene: TRBV25-1; j_gene: TRBJ1-1; CDR3aa: CASSESPGQSFGDTEAFF
v_gene: TRBV5-1; j_gene: TRBJ2-1; CDR3aa: CASSQEGLNEQFF
v_gene: TRBV21-1; j_gene: TRBJ1-6; CDR3aa: CANPRDRPAPLHF
v_gene: TRBV28; j_gene: TRBJ1-1; CDR3aa: CASSEEGYTEAFF
v_gene: TRBV18; j_gene: TRBJ1-2; CDR3aa: CASSPEGGYGYTF
v_gene: TRBV5-6; j_gene: TRBJ2-1; CDR3aa: CASSLGLAGGEQFF
v_gene: TRBV6-5; j_gene: TRBJ1-4; CDR3aa: CASSYSYREEKLFF
v_gene: TRBV7-3; j_gene: TRBJ2-7; CDR3aa: CASSLTGQGTYEQYF
v_gene: TRBV4-2; j_gene: TRBJ1-6; CDR3aa: CASSPKPSQGSSSPLHF
v_gene: TRBV7-2; j_gene: TRBJ2-5; CDR3aa: CASSQSSGGVGETQYF
v_gene: TRBV9; j_gene: TRBJ1-6; CDR3aa: CASSSRGTGDNSPLHF
v_gene: TRBV5-1; j_gene: TRBJ2-5; CDR3aa: CASSLAGTSGETQYF
v_gene: TRBV2; j_gene: TRBJ1-1; CDR3aa: CASREYRELGEAFF
v_gene: TRBV5-1; j_gene: TRBJ2-1; CDR3aa: CASSTDRPSYNEQFF
v_gene: TRBV19; j_gene: TRBJ1-5; CDR3aa: CASSTGTGGIGPQHF
v_gene: TRBV4-1; j_gene: TRBJ2-7; CDR3aa: CASSSRTVGYEQYF
v_gene: TRBV7-2; j_gene: TRBJ2-2; CDR3aa: CASSLNRNTGELFF
v_gene: TRBV7-2; j_gene: TRBJ2-3; CDR3aa: CASSLSPPPDTQYF
v_gene: TRBV7-2; j_gene: TRBJ2-7; CDR3aa: CASSILSGGLSYEQYF